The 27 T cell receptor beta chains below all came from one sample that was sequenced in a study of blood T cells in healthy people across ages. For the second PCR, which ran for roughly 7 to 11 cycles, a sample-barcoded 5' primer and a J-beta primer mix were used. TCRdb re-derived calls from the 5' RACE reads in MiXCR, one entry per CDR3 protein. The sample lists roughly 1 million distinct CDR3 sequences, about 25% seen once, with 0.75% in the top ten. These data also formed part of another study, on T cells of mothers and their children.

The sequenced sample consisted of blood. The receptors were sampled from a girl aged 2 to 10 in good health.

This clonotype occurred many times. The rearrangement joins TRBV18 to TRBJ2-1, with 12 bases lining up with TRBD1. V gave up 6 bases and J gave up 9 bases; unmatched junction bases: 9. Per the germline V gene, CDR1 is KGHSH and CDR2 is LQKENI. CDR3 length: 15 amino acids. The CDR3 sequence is CASSQGTGGAGEQFF. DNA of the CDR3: TGTGCCAGCTCCCAAGGGACAGGGGGCGCGGGTGAGCAGTTCTTC.

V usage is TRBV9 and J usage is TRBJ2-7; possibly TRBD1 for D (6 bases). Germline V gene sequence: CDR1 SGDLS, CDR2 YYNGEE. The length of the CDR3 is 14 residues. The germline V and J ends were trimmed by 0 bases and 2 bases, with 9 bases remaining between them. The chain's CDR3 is CASSVVPGAYEQYF. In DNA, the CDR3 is TGTGCCAGCAGCGTAGTCCCAGGGGCCTACGAGCAGTACTTC. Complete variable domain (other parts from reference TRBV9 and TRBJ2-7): DSGVTQTPKHLITATGQRVTLRCSPRSGDLSVYWYQQSLDQGLQFLIQYYNGEERAKGNILERFSAQQFPDLHSELNLSSLELGDSALYFCASSVVPGAYEQYFGPGTRLTVT.

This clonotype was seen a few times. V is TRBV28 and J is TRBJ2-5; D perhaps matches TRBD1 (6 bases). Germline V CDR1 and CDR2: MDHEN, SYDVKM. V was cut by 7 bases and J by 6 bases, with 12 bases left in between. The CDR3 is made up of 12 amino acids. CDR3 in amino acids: CASNMDSKTQYF. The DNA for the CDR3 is TGTGCCAGCAACATGGACAGCAAGACCCAGTACTTC.

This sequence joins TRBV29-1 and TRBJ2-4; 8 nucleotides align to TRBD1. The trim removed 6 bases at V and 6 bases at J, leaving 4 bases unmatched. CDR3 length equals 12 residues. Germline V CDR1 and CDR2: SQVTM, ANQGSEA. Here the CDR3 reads CSVRGQGNIQYF. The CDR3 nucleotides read TGCAGCGTCCGCGGACAGGGAAACATTCAGTACTTC.

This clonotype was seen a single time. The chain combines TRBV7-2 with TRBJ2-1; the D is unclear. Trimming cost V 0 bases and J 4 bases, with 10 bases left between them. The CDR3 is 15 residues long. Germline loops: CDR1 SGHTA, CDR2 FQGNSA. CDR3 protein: CASSLASRLYNEQFF. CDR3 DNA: TGTGCCAGCAGCTTAGCGTCCCGACTTTACAATGAGCAGTTCTTC.

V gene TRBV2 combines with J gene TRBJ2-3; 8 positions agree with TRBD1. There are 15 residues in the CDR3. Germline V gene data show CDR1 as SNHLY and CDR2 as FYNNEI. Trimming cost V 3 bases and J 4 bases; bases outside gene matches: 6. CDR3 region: CASSDQGAQADTQYF. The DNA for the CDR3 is TGTGCCAGCAGTGACCAGGGGGCCCAGGCAGATACGCAGTATTTT. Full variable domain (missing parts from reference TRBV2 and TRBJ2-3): EPEVTQTPSHQVTQMGQEVILRCVPISNHLYFYWYRQILGQKVEFLVSFYNNEISEKSEIFDDQFSVERPDGSNFTLKIRSTKLEDSAMYFCASSDQGAQADTQYFGPGTRLTVL.

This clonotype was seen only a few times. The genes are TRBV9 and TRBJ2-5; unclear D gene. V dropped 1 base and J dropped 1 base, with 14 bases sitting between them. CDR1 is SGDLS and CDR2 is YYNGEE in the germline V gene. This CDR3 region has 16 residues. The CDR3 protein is CASSVIPSHSQETQYF. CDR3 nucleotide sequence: TGTGCCAGCAGCGTAATCCCAAGCCACAGCCAAGAGACCCAGTACTTC. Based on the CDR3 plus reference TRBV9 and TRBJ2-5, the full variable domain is DSGVTQTPKHLITATGQRVTLRCSPRSGDLSVYWYQQSLDQGLQFLIQYYNGEERAKGNILERFSAQQFPDLHSELNLSSLELGDSALYFCASSVIPSHSQETQYFGPGTRLLVL.

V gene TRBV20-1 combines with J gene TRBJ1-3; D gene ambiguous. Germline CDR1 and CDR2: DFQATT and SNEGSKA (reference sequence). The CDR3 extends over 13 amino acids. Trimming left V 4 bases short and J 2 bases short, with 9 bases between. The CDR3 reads CSATRAAGNTIYF. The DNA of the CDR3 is TGCAGTGCTACCCGGGCGGCTGGAAACACCATATATTTT.

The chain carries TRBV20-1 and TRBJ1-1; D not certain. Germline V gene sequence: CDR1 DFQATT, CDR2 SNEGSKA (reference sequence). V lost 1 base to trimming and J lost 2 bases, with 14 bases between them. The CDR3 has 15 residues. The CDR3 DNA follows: TGCAGTGCTAGAGGCTTTCGGTTGGAAAACACTGAAGCTTTCTTT. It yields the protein CSARGFRLENTEAFF.

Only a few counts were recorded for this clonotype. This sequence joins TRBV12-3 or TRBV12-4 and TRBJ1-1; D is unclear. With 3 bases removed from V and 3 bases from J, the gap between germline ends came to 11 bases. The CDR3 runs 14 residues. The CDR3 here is CASSFGKRDTEAFF. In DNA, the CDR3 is TGTGCCAGCAGTTTTGGTAAGAGGGACACTGAAGCTTTCTTT.

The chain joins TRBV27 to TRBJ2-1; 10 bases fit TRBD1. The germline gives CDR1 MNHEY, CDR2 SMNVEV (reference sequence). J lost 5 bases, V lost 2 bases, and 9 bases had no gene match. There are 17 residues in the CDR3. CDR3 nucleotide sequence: TGTGCCAGCAGTTTAACGCTCCCGGGACAGGGGAACAATGAGCAGTTCTTC. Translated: CASSLTLPGQGNNEQFF.

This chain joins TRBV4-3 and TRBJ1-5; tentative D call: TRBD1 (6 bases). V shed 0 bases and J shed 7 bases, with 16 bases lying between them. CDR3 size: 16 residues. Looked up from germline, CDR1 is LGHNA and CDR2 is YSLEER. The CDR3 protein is CASSQDSGAGGQPQHF. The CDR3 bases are TGCGCCAGCAGCCAAGATTCAGGGGCCGGAGGACAGCCCCAGCATTTT.

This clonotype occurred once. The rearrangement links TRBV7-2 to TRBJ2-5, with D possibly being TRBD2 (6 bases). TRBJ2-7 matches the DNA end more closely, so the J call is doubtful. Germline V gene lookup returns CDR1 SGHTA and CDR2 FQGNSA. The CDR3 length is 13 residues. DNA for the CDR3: TGTGCCAGCAGCTTCGAGACTAGCTACGAGCAGTACTTC. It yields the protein CASSFETSYEQYF.

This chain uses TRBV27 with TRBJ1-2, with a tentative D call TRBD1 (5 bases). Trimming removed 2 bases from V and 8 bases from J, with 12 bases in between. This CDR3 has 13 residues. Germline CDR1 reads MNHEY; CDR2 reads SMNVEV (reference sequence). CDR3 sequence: CASSLRGIEGYTF. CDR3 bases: TGTGCCAGCAGTTTAAGGGGAATAGAGGGCTACACCTTC.

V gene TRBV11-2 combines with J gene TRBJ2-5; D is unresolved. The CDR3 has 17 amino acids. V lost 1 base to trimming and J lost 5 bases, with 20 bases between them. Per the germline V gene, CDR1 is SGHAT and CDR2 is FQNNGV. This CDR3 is CASSLALLGSGSETQYF. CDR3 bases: TGTGCCAGCAGCTTAGCCCTCCTAGGATCGGGTAGCGAGACCCAGTACTTC.

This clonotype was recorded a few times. The DNA of the CDR3 is TGTGCCAGCAGCCCCCGCTATCGGAGAGACGAGCAGTACTTC. Amino acid sequence: CASSPRYRRDEQYF. The chain combines TRBV6-2 or TRBV6-3 with TRBJ2-7; D remains ambiguous. V was cut by 6 bases and J by 5 bases, with 17 bases left in between. The CDR3 is 14 residues long. The germline V gene has CDR1 MNHEY and CDR2 SVGEGT.

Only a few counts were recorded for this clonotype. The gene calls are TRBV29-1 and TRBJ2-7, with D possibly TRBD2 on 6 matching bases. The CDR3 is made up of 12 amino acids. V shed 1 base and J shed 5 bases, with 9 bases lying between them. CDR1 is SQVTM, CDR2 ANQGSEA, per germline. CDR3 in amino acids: CSVEGGVHEQYF. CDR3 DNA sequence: TGCAGCGTTGAAGGGGGGGTCCACGAGCAGTACTTC.

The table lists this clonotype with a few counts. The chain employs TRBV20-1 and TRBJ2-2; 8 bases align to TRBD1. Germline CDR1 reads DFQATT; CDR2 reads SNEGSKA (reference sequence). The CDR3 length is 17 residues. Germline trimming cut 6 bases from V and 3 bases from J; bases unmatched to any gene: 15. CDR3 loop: CSAKKTGDLFYTGELFF. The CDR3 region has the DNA TGCAGTGCCAAAAAGACAGGGGATTTGTTTTACACCGGGGAGCTGTTTTTT.

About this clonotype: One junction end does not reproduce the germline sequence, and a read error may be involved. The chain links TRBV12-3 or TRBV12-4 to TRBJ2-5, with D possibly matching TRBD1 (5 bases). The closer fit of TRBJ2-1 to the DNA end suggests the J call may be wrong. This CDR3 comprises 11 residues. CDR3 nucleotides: TGTGCCGGCAGTTCGAAGGGGGAGCAGTTCTTC. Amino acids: CAGSSKGEQFF.

CDR3 nucleotide sequence: TGTGCCAGCAGCTTGTTAGCGGCGGAGGCTTTCTTT. It is translated as CASSLLAAEAFF. V gene TRBV5-6 combines with J gene TRBJ1-1; D ambiguous. Germline assignment: CDR1 SGHDT and CDR2 YYEEEE. The length of the CDR3 is 12 residues. The ends were cut back, 1 base at V and 11 bases at J, with 12 bases in the middle.

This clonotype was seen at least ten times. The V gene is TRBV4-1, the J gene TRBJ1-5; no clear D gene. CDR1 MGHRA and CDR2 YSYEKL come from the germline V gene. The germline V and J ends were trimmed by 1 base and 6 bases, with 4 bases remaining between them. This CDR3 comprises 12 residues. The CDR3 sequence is CASSQGSQPQHF. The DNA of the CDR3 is TGCGCCAGCAGCCAAGGGAGTCAGCCCCAGCATTTT.

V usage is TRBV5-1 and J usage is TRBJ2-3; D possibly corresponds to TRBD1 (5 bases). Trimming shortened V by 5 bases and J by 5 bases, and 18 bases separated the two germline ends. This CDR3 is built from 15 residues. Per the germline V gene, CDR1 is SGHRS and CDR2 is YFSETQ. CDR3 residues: CASRVGAGYGDTQYF. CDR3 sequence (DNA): TGCGCCAGCAGAGTTGGGGCTGGGTATGGAGATACGCAGTATTTT.

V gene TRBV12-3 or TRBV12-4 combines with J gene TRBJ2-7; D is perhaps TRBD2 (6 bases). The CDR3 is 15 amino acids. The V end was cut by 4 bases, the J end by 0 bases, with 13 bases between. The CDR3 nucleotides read TGTGCCAGCAGTTGGGGGGACGGCCTCTCCTACGAGCAGTACTTC. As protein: CASSWGDGLSYEQYF.

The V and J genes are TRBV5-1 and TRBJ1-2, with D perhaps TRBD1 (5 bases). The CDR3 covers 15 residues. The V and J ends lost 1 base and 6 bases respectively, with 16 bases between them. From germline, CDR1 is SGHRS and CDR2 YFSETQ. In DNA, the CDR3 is TGCGCCAGCAGCTTGTCTCTGGGGCCGATAAATGGCTACACCTTC. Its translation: CASSLSLGPINGYTF.

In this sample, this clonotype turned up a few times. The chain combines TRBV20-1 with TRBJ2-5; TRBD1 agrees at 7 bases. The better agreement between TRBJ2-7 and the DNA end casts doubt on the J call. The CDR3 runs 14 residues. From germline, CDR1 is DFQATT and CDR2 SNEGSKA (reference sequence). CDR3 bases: TGCAGTGCTAGAAGGCCAGGGGGTTCCTACGAGCAGTACTTC. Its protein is CSARRPGGSYEQYF.

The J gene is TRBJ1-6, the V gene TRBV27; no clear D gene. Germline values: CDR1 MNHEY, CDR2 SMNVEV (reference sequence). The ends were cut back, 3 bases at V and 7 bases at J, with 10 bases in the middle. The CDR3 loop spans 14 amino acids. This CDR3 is CASSLATPNSPLHF. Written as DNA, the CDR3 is TGTGCCAGCAGTTTGGCGACACCCAATTCACCCCTCCACTTT.

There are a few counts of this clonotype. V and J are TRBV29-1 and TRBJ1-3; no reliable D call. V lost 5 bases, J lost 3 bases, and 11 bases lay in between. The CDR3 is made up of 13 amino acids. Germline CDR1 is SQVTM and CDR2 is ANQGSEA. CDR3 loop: CSVSSSYGNTIYF. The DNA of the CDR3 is TGCAGCGTTTCCTCCTCCTATGGAAACACCATATATTTT.